A single sample is the source of the 22 T cell receptor beta chains below, sequenced in a study of blood T cells in healthy people across ages. A second PCR of roughly 6 to 12 cycles used a sample-barcoded 5' primer and a J-beta primer mix. TCRdb reprocessed the 5' RACE reads with MiXCR, giving one entry per CDR3 protein. The sample has 1.5 million to 2 million distinct CDR3 sequences; 28% are singletons. Material for sequencing was blood. Receptors were obtained from a woman aged 25 to 45 in good health.

The V and J genes are TRBV7-9 and TRBJ1-5; D gene unclear. Germline V gives CDR1 SEHNR, CDR2 FQNEAQ (reference sequence). V shed 5 bases and J shed 6 bases, with 17 bases lying between them. This CDR3 is 15 amino acids long. CDR3 amino acids: CASSPDGLTGQPQHF. DNA for the CDR3: TGTGCCAGCAGCCCGGACGGGCTCACGGGTCAGCCCCAGCATTTT.

Turning to this clonotype: A read error may explain this, as a much larger clone is one base away. V and J are TRBV28 and TRBJ2-5; 10 bases fit TRBD2. The J call may be faulty, since TRBJ2-7 better matches the DNA end. CDR1 is MDHEN, CDR2 SYDVKM, per germline. The CDR3 sequence is 15 residues long. CDR3 residues: CASSSAGGATHEQYF. Here the CDR3 DNA reads TGTGCCAGCAGTTCAGCGGGGGGGGCCACCCACGAGCAGTACTTC.

This clonotype was detected only a few times. The V and J genes are TRBV20-1 and TRBJ2-7, with a weak D call TRBD2 (6 bases). Germline V CDR1 and CDR2: DFQATT, SNEGSKA (reference sequence). The CDR3 length is 15 residues. With 5 bases removed from V and 7 bases from J, the gap between germline ends came to 24 bases. CDR3 nucleotides: TGCAGTGCTCCACTGCGGGATGGCCAAATTGAAGAGCAGTACTTC. This encodes CSAPLRDGQIEEQYF.

V usage is TRBV14 and J usage is TRBJ2-3; D remains ambiguous. V gave up 0 bases and J gave up 10 bases, with 8 bases separating them. CDR1 and CDR2 from the germline V gene are SGHDN and FVKESK. This CDR3 contains 12 residues. CDR3 DNA: TGTGCCAGCAGCCAAGAAATACCGCCGCAGTATTTT. Translation gives CASSQEIPPQYF. The complete variable domain, with remaining parts taken from reference TRBV14 and TRBJ2-3, reads EAGVTQFPSHSVIEKGQTVTLRCDPISGHDNLYWYRRVMGKEIKFLLHFVKESKQDESGMPNNRFLAERTGGTYSTLKVQPAELEDSGVYFCASSQEIPPQYFGPGTRLTVL.

This clonotype was detected many times. V and J are TRBV11-2 and TRBJ2-1, with D uncertain. The CDR3 covers 15 residues. The germline gives CDR1 SGHAT, CDR2 FQNNGV. Trimming cost V 4 bases and J 1 base, with 11 bases left between them. The CDR3 loop is CASSSRSASYNEQFF. CDR3 DNA: TGTGCCAGCAGCTCACGAAGCGCTTCCTACAATGAGCAGTTCTTC.

The gene calls are TRBV25-1 and TRBJ2-1; 9 bases line up with TRBD2. The length of the CDR3 is 16 residues. V shed 4 bases, J shed 0 bases, and the junction held 4 bases outside the gene matches. CDR1 and CDR2 (germline): MGHDK, SYGVNS. The CDR3 DNA is TGTGCCAGCAGTGTTATAGCGGGAGCCTCCTACAATGAGCAGTTCTTC. Its translation is CASSVIAGASYNEQFF.

The V gene is TRBV4-1, the J gene TRBJ1-5, with a weak D call TRBD1 (5 bases). Germline lookup yields CDR1 MGHRA and CDR2 YSYEKL. This CDR3 has 17 amino acids. V was cut by 1 base and J by 1 base, with 14 bases left in between. The CDR3 bases are TGCGCCAGCAGCCAAGGGGACGGATCCGGGAGCAATCAGCCCCAGCATTTT. Protein sequence: CASSQGDGSGSNQPQHF.

This chain joins TRBV2 and TRBJ1-5; no clear D. Germline values: CDR1 SNHLY, CDR2 FYNNEI. Trimming shortened V by 2 bases and J by 10 bases, and 6 bases separated the two germline ends. This CDR3 comprises 11 residues. The CDR3 loop reads CASSEPGPQHF. In DNA form, the CDR3 reads TGTGCCAGCAGTGAACCCGGCCCCCAGCATTTT.

V is TRBV5-1 and J is TRBJ1-5, with D maybe TRBD1 (5 bases). Germline V CDR1 and CDR2: SGHRS, YFSETQ. The CDR3 spans 13 residues. V was shortened by 4 bases and J by 6 bases, with 11 bases between the two germline ends. The CDR3 here is CASSAQGSQPQHF. DNA for the CDR3: TGCGCCAGCAGCGCCCAGGGTAGTCAGCCCCAGCATTTT.

This clonotype was picked up many times. The V gene is TRBV12-3 or TRBV12-4, the J gene TRBJ2-7; perhaps TRBD2 as D (5 bases). The CDR3 is 13 residues long. V lost 0 bases and J lost 6, with 9 bases in between. CDR3 amino acids: CASSLARELEQYF. CDR3 nucleotide sequence: TGTGCCAGCAGTTTAGCCCGGGAACTCGAGCAGTACTTC.

V usage is TRBV15 and J usage is TRBJ2-7; the match to TRBD2 covers 8 bases. TRBJ2-5 matches the DNA end more closely, so the J call is doubtful. From germline, CDR1 is LNHNV and CDR2 YYDKDF (reference sequence). The length of the CDR3 is 15 residues. In DNA form, the CDR3 reads TGTGCCACCAGCAGAGAAGTAGCGGGGCAAGAGACCCAGTACTTC. Translating gives CATSREVAGQETQYF.

This clonotype was counted between two and nine times. The chain recombines TRBV12-3 or TRBV12-4 with TRBJ2-7; 10 bases align to TRBD2. V lost 6 bases, J lost 5 bases, and 4 bases stayed unmatched. The CDR3 is 13 residues long. The CDR3 sequence is CASRSSGSNEQYF. The CDR3 nucleotides read TGTGCCAGCAGGTCTAGCGGGAGTAACGAGCAGTACTTC.

The rearrangement links TRBV2 to TRBJ2-1, with D unclear. The V end lost 7 bases, the J end lost 9 bases, and 10 bases lay between the germline ends. The CDR3 is made up of 11 amino acids. Germline V gives CDR1 SNHLY, CDR2 FYNNEI. CDR3 sequence: CASMGGSEQFF. Here the CDR3 DNA reads TGTGCCAGCATGGGCGGAAGTGAGCAGTTCTTC. The variable domain in full, with the rest retrieved from reference TRBV2 and TRBJ2-1, is EPEVTQTPSHQVTQMGQEVILRCVPISNHLYFYWYRQILGQKVEFLVSFYNNEISEKSEIFDDQFSVERPDGSNFTLKIRSTKLEDSAMYFCASMGGSEQFFGPGTRLTVL.

CDR3 coding DNA: TGCAGCGTTGACATAGCGGGAGACGACAATGAGCAGTTCTTC. It yields the protein CSVDIAGDDNEQFF. The rearrangement uses TRBV29-1 and TRBJ2-1; TRBD2 aligns across 9 bases. The CDR3 is made up of 14 amino acids. The J segment lost 5 bases and the V segment lost 3 bases, leaving 5 bases of the junction unmatched. From germline, CDR1 is SQVTM and CDR2 ANQGSEA.

This rearrangement joins TRBV5-1 to TRBJ2-4; tentative D call: TRBD1 (5 bases). The germline V gene has CDR1 SGHRS and CDR2 YFSETQ. Deletions cut 4 bases from V and 1 base from J, with 15 bases between. The length of the CDR3 is 16 residues. CDR3 nucleotide sequence: TGCGCCAGCAGCCTAACAGGCCCGACGGCCAAAAACATTCAGTACTTC. It specifies CASSLTGPTAKNIQYF.

The chain combines TRBV14 with TRBJ1-2; a possible D gene is TRBD1 (5 bases). The V end was cut by 3 bases, the J end by 4 bases, with 9 bases between. The CDR3 is 13 amino acids. Germline V CDR1 and CDR2: SGHDN, FVKESK. The CDR3: CASSHSRAYGYTF. Written as DNA, the CDR3 is TGTGCCAGCAGCCATTCCAGGGCCTATGGCTACACCTTC.

This clonotype was picked up a small number of times. The chain joins TRBV6-6 to TRBJ2-2, with D possibly TRBD1 on 5 matching bases. The CDR3 length is 14 residues. The V gene lost 7 bases and the J gene lost 1 base, with 10 bases spanning the gap. Looked up from germline, CDR1 is MNHNY and CDR2 is SVGAGI (reference sequence). The CDR3 region has the DNA TGTGCCAGCACCTGGGGCGGGAACACCGGGGAGCTGTTTTTT. It translates to CASTWGGNTGELFF.

The chain has TRBV10-2 and TRBJ2-3, with D possibly matching TRBD2 (6 bases). The V end was cut by 4 bases, the J end by 0 bases, with 17 bases between. CDR1 and CDR2 from the germline V gene are WSHSY and SAAADI. CDR3 size: 17 residues. CDR3 protein: CASSGRSGAGSTDTQYF. The DNA of the CDR3 is TGCGCCAGCAGTGGCCGATCCGGGGCGGGGAGCACAGATACGCAGTATTTT.

A remark on this clonotype: This may arise from a read error, as a much more abundant clone is one base away. The chain has TRBV29-1 and TRBJ2-1; D call uncertain. Trimming removed 0 bases from V and 9 bases from J, with 6 bases in between. Germline V CDR1 and CDR2: SQVTM, ANQGSEA. The length of the CDR3 is 11 residues. DNA of the CDR3: TGCAGCGTTGAAGATCTAGGTGAGCAGTTCTTC. Its protein product is CSVEDLGEQFF.

The chain links TRBV5-1 to TRBJ2-3; TRBD2 matches 8 bases. The CDR3 spans 20 residues. CDR1 is SGHRS, CDR2 YFSETQ, per germline. Trimming cost V 2 bases and J 0 bases; bases outside gene matches: 17. The CDR3 DNA sequence: TGCGCCAGCAGCTTTGGATACGGGGGGGCCTCTCTCTCTAGCACAGATACGCAGTATTTT. Its translation is CASSFGYGGASLSSTDTQYF.

This clonotype was recorded a few times. The chain uses TRBV14 and TRBJ1-1, with D uncertain. V was shortened by 2 bases and J by 6 bases, with 16 bases between the two germline ends. Germline CDR1 and CDR2: SGHDN and FVKESK. The CDR3 runs to 15 residues. The CDR3 region is CASSQSFPLGAEAFF. CDR3 coding DNA: TGTGCCAGCAGCCAATCTTTCCCCCTCGGGGCTGAAGCTTTCTTT.

The genes are TRBV20-1 and TRBJ1-1, with 7 bases lining up with TRBD1. V dropped 0 bases and J dropped 3; count of bases not matched to a gene: 7. CDR3 size: 15 residues. Germline values: CDR1 DFQATT, CDR2 SNEGSKA (reference sequence). CDR3 nucleotides: TGCAGTGCTAGAGATCCCAGACAGGGCGACACTGAAGCTTTCTTT. It encodes CSARDPRQGDTEAFF.